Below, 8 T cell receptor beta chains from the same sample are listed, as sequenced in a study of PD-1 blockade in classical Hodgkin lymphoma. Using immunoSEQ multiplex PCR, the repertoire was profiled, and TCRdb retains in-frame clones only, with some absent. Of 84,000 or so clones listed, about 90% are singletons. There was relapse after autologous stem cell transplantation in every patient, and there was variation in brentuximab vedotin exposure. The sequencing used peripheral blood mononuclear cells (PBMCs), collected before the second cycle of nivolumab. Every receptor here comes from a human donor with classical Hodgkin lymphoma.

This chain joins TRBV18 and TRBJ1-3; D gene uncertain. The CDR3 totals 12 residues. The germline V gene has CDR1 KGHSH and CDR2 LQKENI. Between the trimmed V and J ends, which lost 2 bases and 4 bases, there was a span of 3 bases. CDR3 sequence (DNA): TGTGCCAGCTCACCAGAGGGAAACACCATATATTTT. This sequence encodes CASSPEGNTIYF.

The CDR3 here is CVRSLGFVTSGSQETQYF. The CDR3 DNA is TGTGTCAGAAGCTTAGGGTTTGTTACTAGCGGAAGCCAAGAGACCCAGTACTTC. The chain joins TRBV7-5 to TRBJ2-5; TRBD2 is the table's D call and was not checked against the DNA. TRBV7-5 is a listed pseudogene. The CDR3 contains 18 residues.

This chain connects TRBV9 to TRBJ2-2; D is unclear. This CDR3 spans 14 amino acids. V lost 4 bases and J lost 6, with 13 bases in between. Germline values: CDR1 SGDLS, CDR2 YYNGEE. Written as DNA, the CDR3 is TGTGCCAGCAGCCCCAGTCGTACCGCCGGGGAGCTGTTTTTT. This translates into CASSPSRTAGELFF.

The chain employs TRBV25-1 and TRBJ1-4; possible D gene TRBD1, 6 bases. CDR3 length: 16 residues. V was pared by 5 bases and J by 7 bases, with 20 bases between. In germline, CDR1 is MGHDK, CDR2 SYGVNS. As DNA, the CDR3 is TGTGCCAGCAGTCCCCTTGTGGGGGCGGGGAGTGAAAAACTGTTTTTT. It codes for CASSPLVGAGSEKLFF. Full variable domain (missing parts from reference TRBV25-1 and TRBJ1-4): EADIYQTPRYLVIGTGKKITLECSQTMGHDKMYWYQQDPGMELHLIHYSYGVNSTEKGDLSSESTVSRIRTEHFPLTLESARPSHTSQYLCASSPLVGAGSEKLFFGSGTQLSVL.

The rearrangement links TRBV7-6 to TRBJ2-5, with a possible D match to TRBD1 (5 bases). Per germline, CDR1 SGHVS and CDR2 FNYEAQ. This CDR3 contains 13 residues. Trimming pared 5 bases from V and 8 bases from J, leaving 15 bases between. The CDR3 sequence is CASSRGQGETQYF. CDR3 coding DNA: TGTGCCAGCAGCCGAGGACAAGGGGAAACCCAGTACTTC.

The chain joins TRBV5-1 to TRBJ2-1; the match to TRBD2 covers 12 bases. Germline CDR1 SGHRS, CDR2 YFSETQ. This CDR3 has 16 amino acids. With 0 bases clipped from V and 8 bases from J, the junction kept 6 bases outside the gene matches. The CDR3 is CASSLVLAGGPDEQFF. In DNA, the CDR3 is TGCGCCAGCAGCTTGGTTCTAGCGGGAGGGCCAGATGAGCAGTTCTTC.

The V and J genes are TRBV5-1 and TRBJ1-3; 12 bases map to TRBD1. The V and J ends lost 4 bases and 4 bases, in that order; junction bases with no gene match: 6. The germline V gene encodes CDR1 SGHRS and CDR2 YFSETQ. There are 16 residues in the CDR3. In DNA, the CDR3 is TGCGCCAGCAGCACGGGACAGGGGGCGGAAGGAAACACCATATATTTT. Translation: CASSTGQGAEGNTIYF.

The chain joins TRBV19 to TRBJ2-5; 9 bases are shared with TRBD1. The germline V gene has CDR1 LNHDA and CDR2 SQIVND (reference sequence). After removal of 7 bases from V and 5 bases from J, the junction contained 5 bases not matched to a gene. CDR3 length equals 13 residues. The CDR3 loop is CASTRDREETQYF. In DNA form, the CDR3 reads TGTGCCAGTACCCGGGACAGGGAGGAGACCCAGTACTTC. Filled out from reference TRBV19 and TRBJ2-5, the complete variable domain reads DGGITQSPKYLFRKEGQNVTLSCEQNLNHDAMYWYRQDPGQGLRLIYYSQIVNDFQKGDIAEGYSVSREKKESFPLTVTSAQKNPTAFYLCASTRDREETQYFGPGTRLLVL.